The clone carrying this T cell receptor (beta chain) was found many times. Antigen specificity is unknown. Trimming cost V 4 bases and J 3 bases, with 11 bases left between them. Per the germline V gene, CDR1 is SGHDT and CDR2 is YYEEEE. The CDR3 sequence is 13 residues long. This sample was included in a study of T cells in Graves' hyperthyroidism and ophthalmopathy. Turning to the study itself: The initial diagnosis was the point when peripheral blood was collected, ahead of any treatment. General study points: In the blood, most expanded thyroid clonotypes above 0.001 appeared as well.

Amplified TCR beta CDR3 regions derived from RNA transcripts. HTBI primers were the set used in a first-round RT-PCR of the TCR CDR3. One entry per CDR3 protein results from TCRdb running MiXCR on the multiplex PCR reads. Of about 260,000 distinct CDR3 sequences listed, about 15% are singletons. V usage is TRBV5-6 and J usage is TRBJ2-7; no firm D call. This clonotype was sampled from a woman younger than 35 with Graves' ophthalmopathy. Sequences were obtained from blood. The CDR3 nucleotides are TGTGCCAGCAGCGACCGGAACAGCTACGAGCAGTACTTC. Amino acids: CASSDRNSYEQYF. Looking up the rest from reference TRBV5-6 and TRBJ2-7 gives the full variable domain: DAGVTQSPTHLIKTRGQQVTLRCSPKSGHDTVSWYQQALGQGPQFIFQYYEEEERQRGNFPDRFSGHQFPNYSSELNVNALLLGDSALYLCASSDRNSYEQYFGPGTRLTVT.